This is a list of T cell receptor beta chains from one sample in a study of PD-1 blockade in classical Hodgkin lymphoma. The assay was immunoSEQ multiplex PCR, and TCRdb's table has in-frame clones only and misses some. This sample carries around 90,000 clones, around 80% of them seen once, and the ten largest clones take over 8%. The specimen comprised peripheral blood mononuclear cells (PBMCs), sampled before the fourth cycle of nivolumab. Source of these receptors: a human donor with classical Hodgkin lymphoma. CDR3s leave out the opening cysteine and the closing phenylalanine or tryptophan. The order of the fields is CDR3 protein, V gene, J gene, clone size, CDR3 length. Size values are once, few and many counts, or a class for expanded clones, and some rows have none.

ASSFGQGAAYEQY,TRBV6-5,TRBJ2-7,-,13
ASSVPGSRGYT,TRBV9,TRBJ1-2,-,11
ASSTGQGVGSPLH,TRBV27,TRBJ1-6,-,13
ASPGPYPKYEQY,TRBV6-1,TRBJ2-7,-,12
ATSREGQGFYEQY,TRBV15,TRBJ2-7,once,13
ASSSRGVGQY,TRBV7-2,TRBJ2-7,-,10
ASRDGTQSGNTIY,TRBV7-9,TRBJ1-3,-,13
ASKVLGIRAF,TRBV2,TRBJ1-1,-,10
ASSLGRSGDTQY,TRBV5-1,TRBJ2-3,-,12
ASSPRTDSKAF,TRBV4-1,TRBJ1-1,-,11
ASSQITDTQY,TRBV18,TRBJ2-3,-,10
ASGRGRVLGEQF,TRBV5-4,TRBJ2-1,-,12
ASSLGQTAF,TRBV7-9,TRBJ1-1,few,9
ASSYRQGDYEQY,TRBV7-8,TRBJ2-7,-,12
AIKVEGFDGYT,TRBV10-3,TRBJ1-2,-,11
ASSLRGSRDPLLTDTQY,TRBV27,TRBJ2-3,-,17
ASSTPGQDTEAF,TRBV19,TRBJ1-1,-,12
ASSYSGSGYEQY,TRBV27,TRBJ2-7,-,12
ASRRDIDSSYEQY,TRBV5-4,TRBJ2-7,-,13
ASSLSGGLNTGELF,TRBV5-1,TRBJ2-2,-,14
ASSLVVQGEQY,TRBV5-4,TRBJ2-7,-,11
ASSLHPGLGTGELF,TRBV28,TRBJ2-2,once,14
ASSPPQANSNQPQH,TRBV28,TRBJ1-5,-,14
AISGGTGGEKLF,TRBV10-3,TRBJ1-4,-,12
ASSLDRGYSPLH,TRBV7-3,TRBJ1-6,-,12
ASSLGSRGSEQY,TRBV7-3,-,-,12
ASSSRRGAGGTGELF,TRBV11-3,TRBJ2-2,few,15
ASRTSLYEQY,TRBV6-5,TRBJ2-7,-,10
ASSIALKGQMNQQY,TRBV19,TRBJ2-7,-,14
ASSETAPNEKLF,TRBV6-1,TRBJ1-4,-,12
SVGPRGQRGYT,TRBV29-1,TRBJ1-2,-,11
AISPGQGPNQPQH,TRBV10-3,TRBJ1-5,-,13
ASSYGGELF,TRBV6-6,TRBJ2-2,-,9
ASSLGVLAGLTGELF,TRBV7-2,TRBJ2-2,-,15
ASSQDPAGAGEQF,TRBV4-2,TRBJ2-1,-,13
ASSPSRTGKHYGYT,TRBV18,TRBJ1-2,few,14
ASSSTSGLHEQY,TRBV7-9,TRBJ2-7,-,12
ASSLRGNHEQY,TRBV5-1,TRBJ2-7,-,11
ASRFLRGTYNEQF,TRBV27,TRBJ2-1,-,13
ASSLVDRQF,TRBV5-6,TRBJ2-1,-,9
ASSLGVGNTEAF,TRBV7-3,TRBJ1-1,-,12
ASSSYGTGSNEQY,TRBV5-1,TRBJ2-7,few,13
ASSPRASSGRYDEQF,TRBV7-8,TRBJ2-1,-,15
ASSILGSGVGETQY,TRBV19,TRBJ2-5,once,14
ASRQITDSTYEQY,TRBV5-6,TRBJ2-7,-,13
ASSFHPQNYGYT,TRBV27,TRBJ1-2,-,12
ASSPLGLGATGTYNEQF,TRBV7-2,TRBJ2-1,-,17
ASSEYGTSGTDNEQF,TRBV11-1,TRBJ2-1,-,15
ASIGSGTLDNEQF,TRBV6-1,TRBJ2-1,-,13
ASSGTADTQY,TRBV27,TRBJ2-3,-,10
ASSLSGRVENEQF,TRBV7-7,TRBJ2-1,-,13
SVQGGTSGRNSYEQY,TRBV29-1,TRBJ2-7,-,15